These T cell receptor beta chains were read from a single sample in a study of T cells after yellow fever vaccination. TCRdb reprocessed the 5' RACE reads via MiXCR and lists one record per CDR3 protein. The table shows tens of thousands of distinct CDR3 sequences, with 7.3% occurring only once. The source material was CD8+ T cells sorted from PBMCs, sampled 10 to 11 days after the first yellow fever vaccination. All receptors come from a young man who received the YFV17D yellow fever vaccine. Both conserved end residues are part of each CDR3. D genes are given only for firm matches. For some rows the clone size is stated as once, few or many, or as a class when expanded; others skip it.

>TRBV7-2|NA|NA|TRBJ2-3
TGTGCCAGCAGCTTAGGGGGGGCACGCACAGATACGCAGTATTTT
CASSLGGARTDTQYF
>TRBV20-1|NA|many|TRBJ2-6
TGCAGTGCTAGCCCCGTCGGGTCTGGGGCCAACGTCCTGACTTTC
CSASPVGSGANVLTF
>TRBV19|NA|few|TRBJ1-1
TGTGGCTCTACCTTCCGGTTGAACACTGAAGCTTTCTTT
CGSTFRLNTEAFF
>TRBV20-1|TRBD1|many|TRBJ1-2
TGCAGTGCTAGACATCCTACAGGGGGCCGCATCTATGGCTACACCTTC
CSARHPTGGRIYGYTF
>TRBV12-3/TRBV12-4|NA|few|TRBJ2-5
TGTGCCAGCAGTTTAGTCGAAGAGACCCAGTACTTC
CASSLVEETQYF
>TRBV7-8|TRBD2|NA|TRBJ2-2
TGTGCCAGCAGCTCAAAAGGGCTAGCGGGGAACACCGGGGAGCTGTTTTTT
CASSSKGLAGNTGELFF
>TRBV6-2/TRBV6-3|NA|many|TRBJ2-3
TGTGCCAGCACTCGGACTACATCACCCACAGATACGCAGTATTTT
CASTRTTSPTDTQYF
>TRBV7-9|NA|few|TRBJ2-7
TGTGCCAGCAGCGTAGCGACCTACGAGCAGTACTTC
CASSVATYEQYF
>TRBV7-3|NA|NA|TRBJ2-2
TGTGCCAGCAGCCTCTCCCCGACAACCACCGGGGAGCTGTTTTTT
CASSLSPTTTGELFF
>TRBV4-3|NA|many|TRBJ2-4
TGCGCCAGCAGCCACCGATCGTTCCTTGGGGCGGATCAAAACATTCAGTACTTC
CASSHRSFLGADQNIQYF
>TRBV4-3|NA|many|TRBJ2-1
TGCGCCAGCAGCCAAGACTCGATCGCAGAACGAAACAATGAGCAGTTCTTC
CASSQDSIAERNNEQFF
>TRBV7-6|TRBD1|NA|TRBJ1-5
TGTGCCAGCAGCTTACTCCAGGGGGTTAGCAATCAGCCCCAGCATTTT
CASSLLQGVSNQPQHF
>TRBV20-1|TRBD2|NA|TRBJ2-1
TGCAGTGCTAGACCCACTAGCGGGGCTTACAATGAGCAGTTCTTC
CSARPTSGAYNEQFF
>TRBV5-1|TRBD1|many|TRBJ1-1
TGCGCCAGCAGCTGGCGGGAGGGGGCAACTGAAGCTTTCTTT
CASSWREGATEAFF
>TRBV6-4|NA|many|TRBJ2-3
TGTGCCAGCGCCTTCCGCTCCCAAGATACGCAGTATTTT
CASAFRSQDTQYF
>TRBV18|NA|few|TRBJ2-7
TGTGCCAGCTCGCCTCCTCAAAGCTCCTACGAGCAGTACTTC
CASSPPQSSYEQYF
>TRBV12-5|TRBD1|few|TRBJ2-5
TGTGCTAGTGGTTTCGTCCGGGACAGGGGGCCGATCGAAGAGACCCAGTACTTC
CASGFVRDRGPIEETQYF
>TRBV6-4|TRBD1|NA|TRBJ2-3
TGTGCCTTCAGTCCCCCTGACAGGGCCTTTTTCATATTGGATACGCAGTATTTT
CAFSPPDRAFFILDTQYF
>TRBV4-3|NA|NA|TRBJ1-1
TGCGCCAGCAGCCAGGGAACGACAGGTTGGGAGGACACTGAAGCTTTCTTT
CASSQGTTGWEDTEAFF
>TRBV4-3|TRBD2|many|TRBJ2-3
TGCGCCAGCAGCCAAGATCTAGCGGGGGGGCCAGATACGCAGTATTTT
CASSQDLAGGPDTQYF
>TRBV15|NA|NA|TRBJ2-7
TGTGCCACCAGCGCCGGACTCTCCTACGAGCAGTACTTC
CATSAGLSYEQYF
>TRBV7-2|NA|many|TRBJ2-2
TGTGCCAGCAGCGCATACCCCTCGGGGCCGAACACCGGGGAGCTGTTTTTT
CASSAYPSGPNTGELFF
>TRBV6-5|TRBD2|many|TRBJ2-5
TGTGCCAGCAGTTCTAAGCGGGGAGATCGGGAGACCCAGTACTTC
CASSSKRGDRETQYF
>TRBV6-1|TRBD1|NA|TRBJ1-2
TGTGCCAGCAGTGACAGGGGGGGGAATGGCTACACCTTC
CASSDRGGNGYTF
>TRBV28|NA|many|TRBJ2-5
TGTGCCAGCAGTTTATTGGGGGGGCGAGAGACCCAGTACTTC
CASSLLGGRETQYF